Sequencing of this T cell receptor beta chain was carried out in a study of blood T cell repertoires in COVID-19. Study as a whole: The samples span acute and convalescent COVID-19 from the United States, Italy and Spain.

This CDR3 spans 20 amino acids. Losses at the gene ends were 2 bases for V and 3 bases for J; bases not matched to a gene: 15. Germline assignment: CDR1 LGHDT and CDR2 YNNKEL (reference sequence). Here immunoSEQ multiplex PCR was the method, and the copy in TCRdb shows in-frame clones only, minus some. The data hold roughly 180,000 clones, with around 79% observed a single time. The chain joins TRBV3-1 (or the pseudogene TRBV3-2) to TRBJ2-1, with 11 bases fitting TRBD2. Sequences were obtained from peripheral blood. This receptor was obtained from a man aged 55 to 69 with active or convalescent COVID-19. The CDR3 spells CASSQFLGLAALRSYNEQFF. The CDR3 DNA follows: TGTGCCAGCAGCCAATTTCTGGGACTAGCGGCCCTCAGGAGCTACAATGAGCAGTTCTTC.